The clone carrying this TCR beta chain was counted between two and nine times. Its antigen is unidentified. Per the germline V gene, CDR1 is SGHRS and CDR2 is YFSETQ. The CDR3 totals 16 residues. V lost 0 bases and J lost 1; bases outside the gene matches: 4. The data are from a study of T cells after yellow fever vaccination. General study results and limits: Abundant contaminating clonotypes from the bulk population could appear in FACS-sorted repertoires.

The TCR cDNA carried a universal primer site and UMIs from 5'RACE template switching. One entry per CDR3 protein, called by TCRdb with MiXCR from the 5' RACE reads. This table has 300,000 or so distinct CDR3 sequences, roughly 7.5% appearing once. The TCR originated in a man aged 18 to 29 who received the YFV17D yellow fever vaccine. V is TRBV5-1 and J is TRBJ2-3; TRBD1 matches 8 bases. This specimen was PBMCs, taken about 49 days after the first yellow fever vaccination. The CDR3 DNA reads TGCGCCAGCAGCTTGGACAGGGGGATTCGCACAGATACGCAGTATTTT. It is translated as CASSLDRGIRTDTQYF.